The 10 T cell receptor beta chains in this list originate from one sample, sequenced in a study of blood T cells in healthy people across ages (dated by TCRdb to between 2014 and 2017). Receptors were amplified or captured by 5' RACE. The data were produced on an Illumina HiSeq 2500. A second PCR of roughly 7 to 12 cycles was run with a J-beta primer mix and a sample-barcoded 5' primer. TCRdb redid the processing of the public reads, applying fastp at Q25 and MiXCR, and retained in-frame beta chains. Each entry merges the rows of one CDR3 protein and shows their most common DNA and genes. The sample records roughly 800,000 distinct CDR3 sequences, 58% of which are singletons. The top ten clonotypes cover about 20% of the sample. Specimen: blood. The receptors here all came from a man younger than 45 in good health.

The chain recombines TRBV19 with TRBJ2-3; D is unresolved. Germline CDR1 reads LNHDA; CDR2 reads SQIVND (reference sequence). The CDR3 has 12 amino acids. V was shortened by 4 bases and J by 1 base, with 3 bases between the two germline ends. CDR3 nucleotides: TGTGCCAGTAGTACGCGCACAGATACGCAGTATTTT. It specifies CASSTRTDTQYF.

CDR3 protein: CASRGTTPNYEQYF. Here the CDR3 DNA reads TGTGCCAGCAGGGGGACCACCCCTAACTACGAGCAGTACTTC. The rearrangement joins TRBV6-5 to TRBJ2-7, with D perhaps given as TRBD1 or TRBD2 (5 bases each). V lost 6 bases and J 3 bases, leaving 15 bases between the germline ends. Germline V gene lookup returns CDR1 MNHEY and CDR2 SVGAGI. The CDR3 totals 14 residues.

This chain joins TRBV6-6 and TRBJ2-5; 12 bases line up with TRBD2. J gave up 3 bases and V 8 bases, and 1 base lay outside the gene matches. The CDR3 runs to 13 residues. CDR1 is MNHNY and CDR2 is SVGAGI in the germline V gene (reference sequence). The DNA for the CDR3 is TGTGCCAGCCGGACTAGCGGGGAAGAGACCCAGTACTTC. Encoded protein: CASRTSGEETQYF.

In its sample, this clonotype was seen a few times. J is TRBJ2-3 and V is TRBV28; D call uncertain. The V gene's germline CDR1 is MDHEN and CDR2 SYDVKM. There are 15 residues in the CDR3. Trimming stripped 5 bases from V and 0 bases from J, with 12 bases between. For the CDR3, the DNA is TGTGCCAGCAGTCAAGACGCAGCTAGCACAGATACGCAGTATTTT. Amino acids: CASSQDAASTDTQYF.

The chain joins TRBV12-3 or TRBV12-4 to TRBJ2-3; 7 bases fit TRBD1. J lost 2 bases, V lost 7 bases, and 9 bases had no gene match. The CDR3 sequence is 15 residues long. CDR3 protein: CASTLGQSDTDTQYF. DNA of the CDR3: TGTGCCAGCACTCTGGGACAGTCCGACACAGATACGCAGTATTTT.

The chain employs TRBV6-5 and TRBJ2-7, with TRBD1 identical over 8 bases. The junction had 7 bases not matched to a gene; V was cut back by 6 bases and J by 0 bases. CDR1 and CDR2 (germline): MNHEY, SVGAGI. CDR3 length: 15 amino acids. The CDR3 DNA is TGTGCCAGCAGAACGGGACAGGTGAGCTCCTACGAGCAGTACTTC. Residues: CASRTGQVSSYEQYF.

V and J are TRBV28 and TRBJ2-2, with 10 bases matching TRBD1. The CDR3 contains 15 residues. In germline, CDR1 is MDHEN, CDR2 SYDVKM. Germline trimming cut 6 bases from V and 4 bases from J; bases unmatched to any gene: 5. CDR3 in DNA: TGTGCCAGCAGAGGGACAGGGGCGGTCACCGGGGAGCTGTTTTTT. It yields the protein CASRGTGAVTGELFF.

This clonotype was seen a handful of times. The chain links TRBV29-1 to TRBJ2-7; D remains unclear. CDR3 length: 13 amino acids. CDR1 and CDR2 (germline): SQVTM, ANQGSEA. V was clipped by 5 bases and J by 0 bases, with 11 bases between them. This CDR3 is CSVYLDASYEQYF. CDR3 DNA sequence: TGCAGCGTTTACTTAGACGCCTCCTACGAGCAGTACTTC.

V usage is TRBV12-3 or TRBV12-4 and J usage is TRBJ2-3; possible D gene TRBD2, 7 bases. The CDR3 consists of 15 residues. Trimming left V 9 bases short and J 11 bases short, with 27 bases between. The CDR3 loop reads CARLPGATSGEGQYF. The CDR3 DNA reads as TGTGCCAGGTTACCAGGAGCCACTTCAGGGGAGGGGCAGTATTTT.

This clonotype was recorded once. The J gene is TRBJ1-1, the V gene TRBV7-9, with D uncertain. The CDR3 length is 13 residues. Germline V CDR1 and CDR2: SEHNR, FQNEAQ (reference sequence). The germline V and J ends were trimmed by 7 bases and 0 bases, with 9 bases remaining between them. CDR3 protein: CASTTSLNTEAFF. CDR3 nucleotide sequence: TGTGCCAGCACGACAAGCTTGAACACTGAAGCTTTCTTT.